These 21 T cell receptor beta chains were all obtained from the same sample, sequenced in a study of blood T cell repertoires in COVID-19. Sequencing used immunoSEQ multiplex PCR; TCRdb keeps in-frame clones, though not all of them. The profile shows 300,000 to 350,000 clones, about 90% of them singletons. Source material: PBMCs or T cells enriched from blood (not recorded which). The receptors come from a man aged 30-40 years who had recovered from COVID-19.

This chain joins TRBV6-5 and TRBJ1-2; perhaps TRBD1 as D (5 bases). The CDR3 extends over 12 amino acids. V was trimmed by 8 bases and J by 7 bases, leaving 14 bases between them. Germline CDR1 MNHEY, CDR2 SVGAGI. CDR3: CASGTPGGGYTF. CDR3 nucleotides: TGTGCCAGCGGGACTCCCGGGGGTGGCTACACCTTC.

The chain has TRBV12-5 and TRBJ1-1; D possibly corresponds to TRBD1 (6 bases). Trimming stripped 2 bases from V and 1 base from J, with 20 bases between. Germline V gene sequence: CDR1 LGHNT, CDR2 FRNRAP. This CDR3 comprises 18 residues. The CDR3 here is CASGLIAGRPGQNTEAFF. CDR3 nucleotides: TGTGCTAGTGGTTTGATAGCGGGCAGACCGGGACAGAACACTGAAGCTTTCTTT.

This chain joins TRBV7-3 and TRBJ2-5; maybe TRBD2 (6 bases). The V end lost 2 bases, the J end lost 4 bases, and 20 bases lay between the germline ends. The CDR3 spans 17 residues. CDR1 is SGHTA, CDR2 FQGTGA, per germline. CDR3 bases: TGTGCCAGCAGCTTATATGGCCACCGGCAGGGAGGAGAGACCCAGTACTTC. Translating gives CASSLYGHRQGGETQYF.

The rearrangement joins TRBV5-4 to TRBJ2-7, with TRBD2 identical over 7 bases. With V trimmed by 3 bases and J by 3 bases, 6 bases remained unmatched. The CDR3 spans 14 residues. The germline CDR1 and CDR2 sequences are SGHNT and YYREEE (reference sequence). CDR3 coding DNA: TGTGCCAGCAGCTCGGACGGGGGGAGCTACGAGCAGTACTTC. Translated, it gives CASSSDGGSYEQYF.

The genes are TRBV7-2 and TRBJ1-2; no definite D call. The CDR3 consists of 15 residues. V lost 5 bases to trimming and J lost 2 bases, with 15 bases between them. Germline CDR1 reads SGHTA; CDR2 reads FQGNSA. The CDR3 reads CASSPRRSGNYGYTF. CDR3 in DNA: TGTGCCAGCAGCCCCCGACGTAGCGGGAACTATGGCTACACCTTC.

The chain combines TRBV5-6 with TRBJ2-5; D is uncertain. The germline gives CDR1 SGHDT, CDR2 YYEEEE. Trimming removed 0 bases from V and 4 bases from J, with 7 bases in between. CDR3 length: 13 residues. The CDR3 nucleotides are TGTGCCAGCAGCTTGGTCCAGGCAGAGACCCAGTACTTC. This codes for CASSLVQAETQYF.

J is TRBJ2-5 and V is TRBV5-1; 9 bases agree with TRBD1. The CDR3 has 15 residues. CDR1 is SGHRS, CDR2 YFSETQ, per germline. The J segment lost 4 bases and the V segment lost 0 bases, leaving 4 bases of the junction unmatched. The CDR3, as DNA: TGCGCCAGCAGCTTGGACAGGGGGCCGTTAGAGACCCAGTACTTC. Translated: CASSLDRGPLETQYF.

The chain has TRBV7-9 and TRBJ2-7; possible D gene TRBD1, 5 bases. CDR1 is SEHNR, CDR2 FQNEAQ, per germline (reference sequence). V lost 5 bases and J 4 bases, leaving 12 bases between the germline ends. The CDR3 extends over 13 amino acids. The CDR3 nucleotides read TGTGCCAGCAGCGACGCGGACACTTACGAGCAGTACTTC. It translates to CASSDADTYEQYF.

The V and J genes are TRBV28 and TRBJ1-5, with TRBD1 matching 8 bases. After removal of 6 bases from V and 3 bases from J, the junction contained 10 bases not matched to a gene. Per the germline V gene, CDR1 is MDHEN and CDR2 is SYDVKM. CDR3 length: 16 amino acids. CDR3 in amino acids: CASSPIGQGDNQPQHF. For the CDR3, the DNA is TGTGCCAGCAGCCCTATTGGACAGGGAGACAATCAGCCCCAGCATTTT. The complete variable domain, with remaining parts taken from reference TRBV28 and TRBJ1-5, reads DVKVTQSSRYLVKRTGEKVFLECVQDMDHENMFWYRQDPGLGLRLIYFSYDVKMKEKGDIPEGYSVSREKKERFSLILESASTNQTSMYLCASSPIGQGDNQPQHFGDGTRLSIL.

The J gene is TRBJ2-3, the V gene TRBV11-1; 7 bases line up with TRBD1. Germline CDR1 is SGHAT and CDR2 is FQDESV (reference sequence). V gave up 2 bases and J gave up 5 bases; unmatched junction bases: 7. The CDR3 runs to 15 residues. DNA for the CDR3: TGTGCCAGCAGCTTAAGGGGGCAGGATGGAGATACGCAGTATTTT. Its protein is CASSLRGQDGDTQYF.

The chain is built from TRBV10-3 and TRBJ1-2, with D maybe TRBD1 (5 bases). The germline V gene encodes CDR1 ENHRY and CDR2 SYGVKD. The CDR3 consists of 14 residues. V was cut by 4 bases and J by 0 bases, with 9 bases left in between. DNA of the CDR3: TGTGCCATCAGTGGGACACAACCTAACTATGGCTACACCTTC. The encoded protein is CAISGTQPNYGYTF.

The gene calls are TRBV5-1 and TRBJ1-1; tentative D call: TRBD1 (5 bases). Trimming cost V 3 bases and J 3 bases, with 12 bases left between them. The germline V gene has CDR1 SGHRS and CDR2 YFSETQ. The CDR3 consists of 14 residues. This CDR3 is CASSSLDKDTEAFF. As DNA, the CDR3 is TGCGCCAGCAGCTCCTTGGACAAAGACACTGAAGCTTTCTTT.

The chain carries TRBV19 and TRBJ2-7, with 10 bases that match TRBD1. J lost 5 bases, V lost 10 bases, and 8 bases had no gene match. Germline CDR1 LNHDA, CDR2 SQIVND (reference sequence). CDR3 length equals 13 residues. This chain's CDR3 is CATRQGAVNEQYF. The DNA for the CDR3 is TGTGCCACCAGACAGGGGGCGGTCAACGAGCAGTACTTC.

This chain links TRBV6-4 with TRBJ2-2; 8 positions agree with TRBD1. The CDR3 runs to 14 residues. The junction had 2 bases not matched to a gene; V was cut back by 4 bases and J by 4 bases. Germline-derived CDR1 and CDR2 are MRHNA and SNTAGT. The CDR3: CASSAGQGTGELFF. For the CDR3, the DNA is TGTGCCAGCAGTGCCGGACAGGGCACCGGGGAGCTGTTTTTT.

The chain has TRBV7-8 and TRBJ2-5, with TRBD2 identical over 16 bases. The CDR3 runs 17 residues. The J segment lost 2 bases and the V segment lost 5 bases, leaving 5 bases of the junction unmatched. CDR1 and CDR2 from the germline V gene are SGHVS and FQNEAQ. CDR3 loop: CASSTGLAGGNQETQYF. For the CDR3, the DNA is TGTGCCAGCAGCACGGGACTAGCGGGGGGGAATCAAGAGACCCAGTACTTC.

The chain carries TRBV28 and TRBJ2-1; 9 nucleotides match TRBD2. CDR1 and CDR2 from the germline V gene are MDHEN and SYDVKM. The CDR3 loop spans 15 amino acids. J was trimmed by 4 bases and V by 1 base; bases with no gene match: 2. The CDR3, as DNA: TGTGCCAGCAGTTTATCAGCGGGGGGTTACAATGAGCAGTTCTTC. This translates into CASSLSAGGYNEQFF.

The rearrangement links TRBV11-2 to TRBJ2-7; possibly TRBD1 for D (5 bases). V gave up 1 base and J gave up 3 bases, with 10 bases separating them. CDR3 length equals 14 residues. Per germline, CDR1 SGHAT and CDR2 FQNNGV. This chain's CDR3 is CASSLGGINYEQYF. In DNA, the CDR3 is TGTGCCAGCAGCTTAGGGGGCATCAACTACGAGCAGTACTTC. Combining the CDR3 with reference TRBV11-2 and TRBJ2-7 gives the whole variable domain EAGVAQSPRYKIIEKRQSVAFWCNPISGHATLYWYQQILGQGPKLLIQFQNNGVVDDSQLPKDRFSAERLKGVDSTLKIQPAKLEDSAVYLCASSLGGINYEQYFGPGTRLTVT.

This rearrangement joins TRBV6-5 to TRBJ2-4; 12 nucleotides agree with TRBD2. The CDR3 has 14 amino acids. J was trimmed by 7 bases and V by 2 bases; bases with no gene match: 0. Germline V gene lookup returns CDR1 MNHEY and CDR2 SVGAGI. This chain's CDR3 is CASSYGTSGNIQYF. Here the CDR3 DNA reads TGTGCCAGCAGTTACGGGACTAGCGGGAACATTCAGTACTTC.

This sequence joins TRBV5-1 and TRBJ2-2; 11 nucleotides match TRBD2. This CDR3 contains 16 residues. The junction had 3 bases not matched to a gene; V was cut back by 5 bases and J by 0 bases. Germline loops: CDR1 SGHRS, CDR2 YFSETQ. CDR3 residues: CASSSSGGPNTGELFF. The CDR3, as DNA: TGCGCCAGCAGTTCTAGCGGGGGGCCGAACACCGGGGAGCTGTTTTTT.

This clone was seen a handful of times. This same CDR3 is encoded by further DNA sequences in the sample. The rearrangement uses TRBV5-1 and TRBJ2-7, with TRBD1 identical over 10 bases. CDR3 length equals 14 residues. Germline V CDR1 and CDR2: SGHRS, YFSETQ. V lost 3 bases to trimming and J lost 3 bases; unmatched junction nucleotides: 3. DNA for the CDR3: TGCGCCAGCAGCTCCGGGACAGGGGTCTACGAGCAGTACTTC. It yields the protein CASSSGTGVYEQYF. The whole variable domain, remainder taken from reference TRBV5-1 and TRBJ2-7, is KAGVTQTPRYLIKTRGQQVTLSCSPISGHRSVSWYQQTPGQGLQFLFEYFSETQRNKGNFPGRFSGRQFSNSRSEMNVSTLELGDSALYLCASSSGTGVYEQYFGPGTRLTVT.

The chain employs TRBV13 and TRBJ1-1; D unclear. V lost 5 bases and J lost 1, with 11 bases in between. Germline CDR1 and CDR2: PRHDT and FYEKMQ (reference sequence). CDR3 length: 14 residues. The CDR3 loop is CASSLTLQNTEAFF. The CDR3, as DNA: TGTGCCAGCAGCCTAACCCTTCAGAACACTGAAGCTTTCTTT.